The clone carrying this T cell receptor (beta chain) was seen many times. Its target is unknown. Germline values: CDR1 LNHDA, CDR2 SQIVND (reference sequence). This CDR3 is 18 amino acids long. V lost 6 bases, J lost 1 base, and 21 bases lay in between. These data belong to a study of T cells in Graves' hyperthyroidism and ophthalmopathy. General study findings and limits: Most thyroid clonotypes with frequency above 0.001 were detected in blood. Separation of ophthalmopathy from stable hyperthyroidism was achieved by a 13 V-J model.

Enrolled ophthalmopathy patients presented with a Clinical Activity Score of at least 3, a NOSPECS grade of at least 4, and disease duration under 3 months. Any patient presenting with uncontrolled infection, other autoimmune disease, pregnancy or lactation was left out. TCR beta CDR3 sequences were amplified from RNA transcripts. The HTBI primer set was used in a first-round RT-PCR of the TCR CDR3. From the multiplex PCR reads, TCRdb called clonotypes with MiXCR, one entry per CDR3 protein. The repertoire includes under 70,000 distinct CDR3 sequences, around 50% of them detected once, and approximately 3.3% sits in the top ten.

The material sequenced was blood. This receptor was obtained from a woman aged 60 to 75 with Graves' ophthalmopathy. The chain employs TRBV19 and TRBJ2-2, with D possibly being TRBD2 (5 bases). DNA for the CDR3: TGTGCCAGTAGACGAGACTTCGGGAAGTCCAGGAACACCGGGGAGCTGTTTTTT. It translates to CASRRDFGKSRNTGELFF.